The rows below give T cell receptor beta chains drawn from one sample of a study of healthy donors' naive CD4 and CD8 T cells. One entry per CDR3 protein, called by TCRdb with MiXCR from the reads. The sample shows about 180,000 distinct CDR3 sequences, 74% of them seen only once. The sequenced sample was naive CD4+ and CD8+ T cells sorted from blood, pooled from several donors. These receptors came from a pool of human donors in good health; the sample pools cells from several healthy donors. Both conserved end residues are part of each CDR3. D genes are given only for firm matches. Clone size is given for some rows only: seen once, a few or many times, or a class if the clone is expanded.

D gene,J gene,V gene,clone size,CDR3 DNA,CDR3 protein
-,TRBJ2-7,TRBV11-2,few,TGTGCCAGCAGCTTAGAACGGGGAACCTACGAGCAGTACTTC,CASSLERGTYEQYF
-,TRBJ2-1,TRBV29-1,-,TGCAGCGTTGAAGAGGGAACGGCCACCTCCTACAATGAGCAGTTCTTC,CSVEEGTATSYNEQFF
-,TRBJ1-5,TRBV19,-,TGTGCCAGTAGACGATCTGTGGGGATCGGGCAGCCCCAGCATTTT,CASRRSVGIGQPQHF
-,TRBJ1-6,TRBV11-2,-,TGTGCCAGCAGCTATGGGGAGTGGCCCCTCCACTTT,CASSYGEWPLHF
TRBD2,TRBJ2-3,TRBV6-5,-,TGTGCCAGCAGTTTCCTGACTAGCGGGGGCGTAGATACGCAGTATTTT,CASSFLTSGGVDTQYF
TRBD2,TRBJ2-1,TRBV5-6,-,TGTGCCAGCAGCCAGGGACTAGCGGGAGTTCGGTTCTTC,CASSQGLAGVRFF
TRBD1,TRBJ2-7,TRBV27,few,TGTGCTAGCAGTTTAAGGGGGACAGGGAGTTTCTACGAGCAGTACTTC,CASSLRGTGSFYEQYF
-,TRBJ2-5,TRBV20-1,-,TGCAGTGCTAGAGATGGAGGGCTAGTCCAAGAGACCCAGTACTTC,CSARDGGLVQETQYF
-,TRBJ1-1,TRBV11-2,-,TGTGCCAGCAGCTTTAACGGGATAAACACTGAAGCTTTCTTT,CASSFNGINTEAFF
TRBD2,TRBJ2-5,TRBV29-1,-,TGCAGCGTTTTAGCGGGGGGGCCCGGGACCCAGTACTTC,CSVLAGGPGTQYF
-,TRBJ1-1,TRBV29-1,-,TGCAGCGGACACCTCATGAACACTGAAGCTTTCTTT,CSGHLMNTEAFF
-,TRBJ2-3,TRBV19,-,TGTGCCAGTAGTATTGGCACCTCCCCAGATACGCAGTATTTT,CASSIGTSPDTQYF
-,TRBJ1-2,TRBV12-3/TRBV12-4,many,TGTGCCAGCAGTTTGGGGCAGAACTATGGCTACACCTTC,CASSLGQNYGYTF
-,TRBJ2-3,TRBV5-6,-,TGTGCCAGCACCCTGGGACGTCTAAACACAGATACGCAGTATTTT,CASTLGRLNTDTQYF
TRBD2,TRBJ2-1,TRBV6-5,-,TGTGCCAGCAGTTACTCCGACGAGCGGGAGAAGTTCTTC,CASSYSDEREKFF
TRBD1,TRBJ1-5,TRBV19,-,TGTGCCAGTAGTATAGATAATGCCAGGGGGCTTCAGCCCCAGCATTTT,CASSIDNARGLQPQHF
TRBD2,TRBJ2-7,TRBV12-3/TRBV12-4,-,TGTGCCAGCAGTTTCGGGGGGGGCCAGTACTTC,CASSFGGGQYF
TRBD2,TRBJ2-1,TRBV4-1,once,TGCGCCAGCAGCCAGACCCCGGGACTAGCTGCGGATGAGCAGTTCTTC,CASSQTPGLAADEQFF
-,TRBJ1-5,TRBV30,-,TGTGCCTGGAGTGGACATACTCAGCCCCAGCATTTT,CAWSGHTQPQHF
TRBD1,TRBJ2-1,TRBV12-3/TRBV12-4,-,TGTGCCAGCAGCCCACGGGACAGGGGTGACAATGAGCAGTTCTTC,CASSPRDRGDNEQFF
TRBD1,TRBJ2-2,TRBV30,-,TGTGCCTGGAGCTTTCTCCGGGACAGTTCGAACACCGGGGAGCTGTTTTTT,CAWSFLRDSSNTGELFF
TRBD1,TRBJ2-1,TRBV7-9,-,TGTGCCAGCAGCTTAGAAGGGACCACGGGACAGGGGAACAATGAGCAGTTCTTC,CASSLEGTTGQGNNEQFF
TRBD2,TRBJ2-7,TRBV27,-,TGTGCCAGCAGTCATGCCCAGCGGGAGTACTACGAGCAGTACTTC,CASSHAQREYYEQYF
-,TRBJ2-7,TRBV27,-,TGTGCCAGCAGCCGCGCGGGGCGAGAGCAGTACTTC,CASSRAGREQYF
-,TRBJ1-5,TRBV29-1,few,TGCAGCGTGGGGGACCGGTGGCGGCCCCAGCATTTT,CSVGDRWRPQHF
-,TRBJ2-7,TRBV2,-,TGTGCCAGCAGTCCCGAGCAGTACTTC,CASSPEQYF
TRBD1,TRBJ2-1,TRBV29-1,-,TGCAGCGTTGAATGGCTGGGACAGGGGGTTACCGATGAGCAGTTCTTC,CSVEWLGQGVTDEQFF
-,TRBJ2-2,TRBV29-1,-,TGCAGCGTTCTTAAAGGGGAGCTGTTTTTT,CSVLKGELFF
TRBD1,TRBJ1-5,TRBV6-2/TRBV6-3,-,TGTGCCAGCAGTTACCCCGGGACAGGTCGTAGCAATCAGCCCCAGCATTTT,CASSYPGTGRSNQPQHF
TRBD2,TRBJ2-3,TRBV6-5,few,TGTGCCAGCGGGAGGGTTACGCAGTATTTT,CASGRVTQYF
TRBD2,TRBJ2-1,TRBV12-3/TRBV12-4,-,TGTGCCAGCAGGGGGTACGCGGGAGAGGGGTACAATGAGCAGTTCTTC,CASRGYAGEGYNEQFF
-,TRBJ1-2,TRBV5-6,-,TGTGCCAGCAGCTTGGAACAGTCTATAGCTAACTATGGCTACACCTTC,CASSLEQSIANYGYTF
-,TRBJ2-1,TRBV6-5,few,TGTGCCAGCAGTTACTCTCCCGGGGGTGGCCCCTACAATGAGCAGTTCTTC,CASSYSPGGGPYNEQFF
TRBD1,TRBJ2-7,TRBV30,-,TGTGCCTGGAGGGACAGGGGACTGGGAGAGCAGTACTTC,CAWRDRGLGEQYF
-,TRBJ2-7,TRBV27,-,TGTGCCAGCAGTTTACAGAGAGGTAGCTCCTACGAGCAGTACTTC,CASSLQRGSSYEQYF
-,TRBJ2-1,TRBV19,-,TGTGCCAGTAGTACTACTAGAGAGCAGTTCTTC,CASSTTREQFF
TRBD1,TRBJ1-1,TRBV19,-,TGTGCCAGTAGTCTTCAGGGGGAGACAAACACTGAAGCTTTCTTT,CASSLQGETNTEAFF
-,TRBJ2-7,TRBV20-1,-,TGCAGTGCTAGAGATCTAGGACAGCAAAATTACGAGCAGTACTTC,CSARDLGQQNYEQYF
-,TRBJ2-7,TRBV6-6,-,TGTGCCAGCACCCCCGGGACACTCTACGAGCAGTACTTC,CASTPGTLYEQYF
-,TRBJ2-7,TRBV27,few,TGTGCCAGCAGCCTGACGGTCGCCTACGAGCAGTACTTC,CASSLTVAYEQYF
TRBD1,TRBJ1-2,TRBV30,-,TGTGCCTGGACCGTGGGACAGAACTATGGCTACACCTTC,CAWTVGQNYGYTF
TRBD2,TRBJ2-1,TRBV11-2,-,TGTGCCAGCAGCTTCCTAACCTCCTTTATAGCGGGACCAGCCTACAATGAGCAGTTCTTC,CASSFLTSFIAGPAYNEQFF
-,TRBJ1-1,TRBV6-5,once,TGTGCCAGCAGTTACTCGATATCTCAGGTCGGGGCCACTGAAGCTTTCTTT,CASSYSISQVGATEAFF
TRBD1,TRBJ2-3,TRBV10-3,-,TGTGCCATCAGTGAGTCGACCGGGACAGGGGGCACAGATACGCAGTATTTT,CAISESTGTGGTDTQYF
-,TRBJ2-7,TRBV11-2,-,TGTGCCAGCAGCTTAGATCTCGTGGCCGGGGAGCAGTACTTC,CASSLDLVAGEQYF
-,TRBJ2-1,TRBV29-1,-,TGCAGCGTTGGGAGGAGGCCAGACAATGAGCAGTTCTTC,CSVGRRPDNEQFF
-,TRBJ2-7,TRBV5-5,-,TGTGCCAGCAGCTTGGTCGTAGGGTTCTACGAGCAGTACTTC,CASSLVVGFYEQYF
-,TRBJ2-1,TRBV12-3/TRBV12-4,-,TGTGCCAGCAGCCACACGTCCGGCGGGCAGTTCTTC,CASSHTSGGQFF
TRBD2,TRBJ2-7,TRBV11-1,once,TGTGCCAGCAGCTTACCAACTAGCGGGGGCCTCACCTACGAGCAGTACTTC,CASSLPTSGGLTYEQYF
-,TRBJ1-1,TRBV11-2,-,TGTGCCAGCGGAGGGATGGACACTGAAGCTTTCTTT,CASGGMDTEAFF
-,TRBJ2-1,TRBV20-1,once,TGCAGTGCTAGAGATCGGCGCTCGGGGTCCTACAATGAGCAGTTCTTC,CSARDRRSGSYNEQFF
TRBD1,TRBJ2-3,TRBV6-5,-,TGTGCCAGCAGGCCCAGGGGGACAGATACGCAGTATTTT,CASRPRGTDTQYF